What follows is one T cell receptor beta chain and its context. This clonotype appeared many times. Its antigen specificity is not known. Per-base qualities were not stored, and no clone one base away is much larger. V is pruned by 8 bases and J by 0 bases, leaving 10 bases of the junction without a gene match. The CDR3 holds 18 amino acids from the cysteine to the phenylalanine. CDR3 DNA only is kept here, 54 bases in frame from base 1. The data belong to a study of T-cell reconstitution after alpha-beta-depleted transplantation in children listed by TCRdb under 2016. For the study in its entirety: The study quantitatively tracked T-cell immune reconstitution after TCRalphabeta/CD19-depleted allogeneic hematopoietic cell transplantation in children using TCR repertoire profiling.

General study outcomes and caveats: About two months after transplant, the apparently early recovery of alphabetaT-cell counts reportedly depended on just several hundred clones that had expanded rapidly and came from non-depleted graft cells. The frequencies of hyperexpanded clones fell over the following months, and after one year, T-cell counts and TCRbeta diversity were mostly attributed to newly produced T cells. In some patients, high TCRbeta diversity at day 60 was attributed to recipient T cells and intrathymic progenitors that had survived conditioning.

The receptor library was made with PCR. Sequencing relied on an Illumina HiSeq 2500. TCR libraries were prepared with molecular barcoding, using unique molecular identifiers to normalize TCRbeta repertoire quantification. TCRdb's own reprocessing of the public reads used fastp at Q25 and MiXCR and kept productive beta chains. Rows with a matching CDR3 protein are joined into one entry that keeps the most common DNA and genes. The table for this sample lists hundreds of thousands of distinct CDR3 sequences; 23% of them were counted only once. 13% to 15% of the sample is taken by the ten largest. The treatment or condition label for this specimen denotes: allogeneic hematopoietic cell transplantation with graft depleted of TCRalphabeta T cells and CD19 B cells. TCRalphabeta/CD19-depleted allogeneic hematopoietic cell grafts were given to the transplant recipients, all of whom were children.

The receptor's source is a boy in the first two years of life who had a stem cell transplant for acute myeloid leukemia, so the T cells may come from the graft donor. Sequencing used PBMCs, mostly from graft donor cells, obtained 360 days after TCRalphabeta/CD19-depleted stem cell transplant. Rearrangement joined TRBV12-3 or TRBV12-4 to TRBJ2-2; 12 of the junction bases match TRBD2. The CDR3 region reads CASGSRPSGGANTGELFF. The DNA is as follows: TGTGCCAGCGGATCCCGGCCTAGCGGGGGGGCGAACACCGGGGAGCTGTTTTTT.